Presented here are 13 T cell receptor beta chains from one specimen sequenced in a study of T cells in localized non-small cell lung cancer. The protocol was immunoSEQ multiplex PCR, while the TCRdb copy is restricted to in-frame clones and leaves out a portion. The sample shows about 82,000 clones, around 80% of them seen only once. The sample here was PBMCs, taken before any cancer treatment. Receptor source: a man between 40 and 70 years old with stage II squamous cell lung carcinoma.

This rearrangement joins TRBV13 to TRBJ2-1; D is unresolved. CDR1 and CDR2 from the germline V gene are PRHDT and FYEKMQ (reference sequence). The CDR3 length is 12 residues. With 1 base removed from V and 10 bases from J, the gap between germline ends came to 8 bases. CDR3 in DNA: TGTGCCAGCAGCTTAGAAGAAGCCGAGCAGTTCTTC. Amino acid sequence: CASSLEEAEQFF.

The CDR3 DNA follows: TGCGCCAGCAGCCAAGTCTCCGGGGTGGAGCTGTTTTTT. Protein: CASSQVSGVELFF. This chain connects TRBV4-1 to TRBJ2-2; D is perhaps TRBD2 (5 bases). The CDR3 extends over 13 amino acids. Trimming left V 1 base short and J 10 bases short, with 10 bases between. The V gene's germline CDR1 is MGHRA and CDR2 YSYEKL.

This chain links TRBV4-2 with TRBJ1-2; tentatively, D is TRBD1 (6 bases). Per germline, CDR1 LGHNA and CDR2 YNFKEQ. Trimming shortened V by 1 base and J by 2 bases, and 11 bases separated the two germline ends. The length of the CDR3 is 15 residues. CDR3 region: CASSQAAGVNYGYTF. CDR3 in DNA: TGTGCCAGCAGCCAAGCCGCAGGGGTAAACTATGGCTACACCTTC.

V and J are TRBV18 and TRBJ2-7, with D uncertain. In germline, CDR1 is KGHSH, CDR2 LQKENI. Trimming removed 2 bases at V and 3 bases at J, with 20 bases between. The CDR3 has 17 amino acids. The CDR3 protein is CASSPSVPLVGRYEQYF. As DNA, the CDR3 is TGTGCCAGCTCACCAAGTGTTCCACTGGTTGGTCGCTACGAGCAGTACTTC.

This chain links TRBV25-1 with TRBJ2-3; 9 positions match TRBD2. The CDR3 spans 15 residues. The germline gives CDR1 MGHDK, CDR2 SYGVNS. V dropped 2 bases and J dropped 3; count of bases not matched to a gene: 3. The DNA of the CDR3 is TGTGCCAGCAGTGAAGAGGGACTAGCAACAGATACGCAGTATTTT. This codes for CASSEEGLATDTQYF.

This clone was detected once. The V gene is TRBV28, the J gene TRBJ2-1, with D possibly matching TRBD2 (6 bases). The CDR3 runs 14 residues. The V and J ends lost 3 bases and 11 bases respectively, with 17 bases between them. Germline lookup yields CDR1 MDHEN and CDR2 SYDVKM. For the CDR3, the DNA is TGTGCCAGCAGTTTCCCGGGAGAAGAAATGAAGCAGTTCTTC. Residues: CASSFPGEEMKQFF.

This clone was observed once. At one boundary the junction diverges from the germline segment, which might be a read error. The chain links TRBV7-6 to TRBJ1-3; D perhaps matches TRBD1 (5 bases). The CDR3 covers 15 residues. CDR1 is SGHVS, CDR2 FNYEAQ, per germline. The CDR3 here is CTSSSAGYPGNTIYF. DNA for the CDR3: TGTACCAGCAGCTCGGCAGGGTATCCTGGAAACACCATATATTTT.

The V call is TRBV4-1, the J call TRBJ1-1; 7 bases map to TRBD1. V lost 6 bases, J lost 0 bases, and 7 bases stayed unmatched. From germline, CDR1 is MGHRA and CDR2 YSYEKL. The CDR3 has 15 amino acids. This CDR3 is CASSPGGDLNTEAFF. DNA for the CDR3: TGCGCCAGCAGTCCAGGGGGGGATCTGAACACTGAAGCTTTCTTT.

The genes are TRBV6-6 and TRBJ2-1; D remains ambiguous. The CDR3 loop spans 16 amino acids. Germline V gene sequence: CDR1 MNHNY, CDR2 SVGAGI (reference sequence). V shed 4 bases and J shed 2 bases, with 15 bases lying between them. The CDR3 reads CASSSLPPHPYNEQFF. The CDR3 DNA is TGTGCCAGCAGTTCCCTACCTCCTCATCCCTACAATGAGCAGTTCTTC.

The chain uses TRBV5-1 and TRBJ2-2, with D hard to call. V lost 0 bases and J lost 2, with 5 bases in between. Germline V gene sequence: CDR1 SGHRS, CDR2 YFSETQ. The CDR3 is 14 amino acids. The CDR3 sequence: CASSLGPNTGELFF. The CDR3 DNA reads TGCGCCAGCAGCTTGGGGCCCAACACCGGGGAGCTGTTTTTT.

CDR3 residues: CASSRGLAVTGELFF. In nucleotides, the CDR3 is TGCGCCAGCAGCCGTGGACTAGCGGTCACCGGGGAGCTGTTTTTT. V usage is TRBV4-1 and J usage is TRBJ2-2; 10 bases agree with TRBD2. Germline values: CDR1 MGHRA, CDR2 YSYEKL. The trim removed 4 bases at V and 4 bases at J, leaving 3 bases unmatched. The CDR3 has 15 residues.

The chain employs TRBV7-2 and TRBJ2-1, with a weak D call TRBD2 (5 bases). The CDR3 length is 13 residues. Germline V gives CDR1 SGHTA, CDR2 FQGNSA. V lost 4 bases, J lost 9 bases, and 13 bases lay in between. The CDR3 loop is CASSSPRGGEQFF. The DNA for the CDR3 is TGTGCCAGCAGCTCCCCTCGTGGAGGTGAGCAGTTCTTC.

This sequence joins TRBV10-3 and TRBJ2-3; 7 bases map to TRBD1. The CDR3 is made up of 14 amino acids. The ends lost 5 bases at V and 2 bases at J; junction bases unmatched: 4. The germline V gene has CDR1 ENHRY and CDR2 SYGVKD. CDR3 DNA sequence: TGTGCCATCAGTCCCGGACAGGACACAGATACGCAGTATTTT. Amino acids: CAISPGQDTDTQYF.